A single sample gave rise to the 22 T cell receptor beta chains below, sequenced in a study of T cell responses to AZD1222 COVID-19 vaccine. TCRdb's copy holds only in-frame clones and misses some; the assay was immunoSEQ multiplex PCR. The data show over 60,000 clones, roughly 80% seen once. The material was peripheral blood, obtained 28 days after the second AZD1222 dose. These receptors all stem from an adult who received the AZD1222 COVID-19 vaccine.

This clone was detected once. The chain couples TRBV2 to TRBJ2-5; 12 bases line up with TRBD1. V was clipped by 6 bases and J by 9 bases; unmatched bases: 8. CDR3 length: 14 residues. Germline CDR1 is SNHLY and CDR2 is FYNNEI. The chain's CDR3 is CASRGTGGHRAQYF. The CDR3 DNA is TGTGCCAGCAGGGGGACAGGGGGCCACCGGGCCCAGTACTTC.

The chain is built from TRBV5-1 and TRBJ2-7; D ambiguous. The CDR3 extends over 14 amino acids. Looked up from germline, CDR1 is SGHRS and CDR2 is YFSETQ. V dropped 0 bases and J dropped 4 bases, with 11 bases sitting between them. This CDR3 reads CASSLDPEPYEQYF. CDR3 DNA sequence: TGCGCCAGCAGCTTGGACCCTGAACCTTACGAGCAGTACTTC.

The chain is built from TRBV11-2 and TRBJ2-5; TRBD2 is a possible D gene (7 bases). V lost 3 bases, J lost 0 bases, and 14 bases lay in between. Germline values: CDR1 SGHAT, CDR2 FQNNGV. The CDR3 spans 16 residues. In nucleotides, the CDR3 is TGTGCCAGCAGCTTTCTCGGCGGGGGCGACCAAGAGACCCAGTACTTC. It yields the protein CASSFLGGGDQETQYF.

This chain joins TRBV27 and TRBJ1-2, with 8 bases that match TRBD1. V lost 3 bases and J lost 11; bases outside the gene matches: 11. This CDR3 has 14 amino acids. Looked up from germline, CDR1 is MNHEY and CDR2 is SMNVEV (reference sequence). CDR3 loop: CASSFRTGMVPYTF. CDR3 sequence (DNA): TGTGCCAGCAGTTTCAGGACAGGGATGGTACCGTACACCTTC.

The CDR3 coding sequence is TGCGCCAGCAGCACCCCTCTAGCGGGGGGGGTTGGGGAGACCCAGTACTTC. This encodes CASSTPLAGGVGETQYF. The chain recombines TRBV5-1 with TRBJ2-5; 12 bases agree with TRBD2. This CDR3 is 17 amino acids long. Germline-derived CDR1 and CDR2 are SGHRS and YFSETQ. V lost 4 bases to trimming and J lost 5 bases; unmatched junction nucleotides: 12.

J is TRBJ2-5 and V is TRBV6-6, with unresolved D. The CDR3 consists of 16 residues. Trimming cost V 6 bases and J 0 bases, with 17 bases left between them. Germline CDR1 reads MNHNY; CDR2 reads SVGAGI (reference sequence). The CDR3: CASSRAGLTYQETQYF. The CDR3 nucleotides read TGTGCCAGCAGCCGGGCCGGCCTGACGTACCAAGAGACCCAGTACTTC.

The chain joins TRBV3-1 (or the pseudogene TRBV3-2) to TRBJ2-7, with D perhaps TRBD1 (5 bases). The V gene's germline CDR1 is LGHDT and CDR2 YNNKEL (reference sequence). This CDR3 has 14 amino acids. V was pared by 3 bases and J by 2 bases, with 11 bases between. The CDR3 region has the DNA TGTGCCAGCAGCCAGGCAGACAGAGCCTACGAGCAGTACTTC. This codes for CASSQADRAYEQYF.

The V call is TRBV7-2, the J call TRBJ1-1, with a possible D match to TRBD1 (5 bases). V gave up 4 bases and J gave up 4 bases, with 13 bases separating them. The germline V gene encodes CDR1 SGHTA and CDR2 FQGNSA. The CDR3 is made up of 14 amino acids. The CDR3 nucleotides are TGTGCCAGCAGCTCTTTCGGGGGAGCCACTGAAGCTTTCTTT. Translated: CASSSFGGATEAFF.

The chain has TRBV20-1 and TRBJ1-6, with D tentatively TRBD1 (5 bases). CDR3 length: 13 amino acids. The ends were cut back, 3 bases at V and 7 bases at J, with 10 bases in the middle. The germline V gene encodes CDR1 DFQATT and CDR2 SNEGSKA (reference sequence). The CDR3 bases are TGCAGTGCTAGTGGGCCAGGGAATTCACCCCTCCACTTT. It specifies CSASGPGNSPLHF.

This clone has just a few counts. The rearrangement links TRBV13 to TRBJ2-1, with D perhaps TRBD2 (5 bases). This CDR3 contains 16 residues. Germline CDR1 PRHDT, CDR2 FYEKMQ (reference sequence). Deletions cut 0 bases from V and 6 bases from J, with 15 bases between. CDR3 residues: CASSLGLGLASNEQFF. The CDR3 DNA is TGTGCCAGCAGCTTAGGCCTCGGACTCGCCAGCAATGAGCAGTTCTTC.

CDR3 DNA: TGTGCCAGCAGCCCCAGGGGACAGGTTAACAATGAGCAGTTCTTC. It yields the protein CASSPRGQVNNEQFF. The chain employs TRBV7-9 and TRBJ2-1; 8 bases are shared with TRBD1. CDR1 is SEHNR and CDR2 is FQNEAQ in the germline V gene (reference sequence). The CDR3 is 15 residues long. V gave up 5 bases and J gave up 5 bases; unmatched junction bases: 8.

The chain uses TRBV5-6 and TRBJ1-1; D may be TRBD1 (6 bases). CDR1 is SGHDT, CDR2 YYEEEE, per germline. The V end was cut by 1 base, the J end by 3 bases, with 10 bases between. The CDR3 runs 14 residues. CDR3 protein: CASSLTGRDTEAFF. The CDR3 DNA follows: TGTGCCAGCAGCTTGACAGGGAGGGACACTGAAGCTTTCTTT.

The CDR3 nucleotides read TGTGCCAGCAGCTTGGCGATGCAGGGCTTGTACGAGCAGTACTTC. Its translation is CASSLAMQGLYEQYF. This chain joins TRBV5-6 and TRBJ2-7, with D possibly being TRBD1 (5 bases). V lost 0 bases and J lost 4, with 14 bases in between. Germline V gives CDR1 SGHDT, CDR2 YYEEEE. The CDR3 has 15 amino acids.

The V call is TRBV4-2, the J call TRBJ1-2; D unresolved. With 0 bases removed from V and 2 bases from J, the gap between germline ends came to 13 bases. CDR1 is LGHNA, CDR2 YNFKEQ, per germline. The CDR3 length is 16 residues. The CDR3, as DNA: TGTGCCAGCAGCCAAGATCAGCGTAGCCCGAACTATGGCTACACCTTC. Translated, it gives CASSQDQRSPNYGYTF.

This clone was seen a few times. Additional DNA sequences in this sample encode the identical CDR3. In nucleotides, the CDR3 is TGTGCCAGTAACTGGGGAAACACCGGGGAGCTGTTTTTT. It codes for CASNWGNTGELFF. V usage is TRBV19 and J usage is TRBJ2-2; D not certain. Per germline, CDR1 LNHDA and CDR2 SQIVND (reference sequence). The germline V and J ends were trimmed by 7 bases and 2 bases, with 8 bases remaining between them. The CDR3 consists of 13 residues.

This clone was counted a few times. This sequence joins TRBV27 and TRBJ2-3; TRBD1 matches at 8 bases. J was trimmed by 3 bases and V by 4 bases; bases with no gene match: 9. The CDR3 has 16 amino acids. Germline CDR1 MNHEY, CDR2 SMNVEV (reference sequence). CDR3 DNA: TGTGCCAGCAGTTCCGTGACAGGGGAGGCGACAGATACGCAGTATTTT. Its protein product is CASSSVTGEATDTQYF.

The table lists this clone with a few counts. The chain carries TRBV10-3 and TRBJ1-3; tentative D call: TRBD1 (5 bases). The CDR3 is made up of 15 amino acids. Trimming removed 7 bases at V and 0 bases at J, with 13 bases between. CDR1 ENHRY and CDR2 SYGVKD come from the germline V gene. CDR3 in amino acids: CAIMRTGTSGNTIYF. The CDR3 coding sequence is TGTGCCATCATGCGAACAGGCACCTCTGGAAACACCATATATTTT.

The genes are TRBV5-4 and TRBJ1-1, with unresolved D. CDR1 and CDR2 from the germline V gene are SGHNT and YYREEE (reference sequence). The CDR3 totals 16 residues. Trimming removed 0 bases at V and 5 bases at J, with 17 bases between. The CDR3 coding sequence is TGTGCCAGCAGCTTGGCCAGCAGGTTACCGGGGACTGAAGCTTTCTTT. Translating gives CASSLASRLPGTEAFF.

CDR3 in DNA: TGTGCCAGTAGGGTTCTCGCCATCGGGGATTTATATGGCTACACCTTC. Translated, it gives CASRVLAIGDLYGYTF. V gene TRBV19 combines with J gene TRBJ1-2, with D unclear. V lost 6 bases to trimming and J lost 5 bases, with 22 bases between them. Per germline, CDR1 LNHDA and CDR2 SQIVND (reference sequence). The CDR3 covers 16 residues.

The chain carries TRBV27 and TRBJ2-7, with 7 bases that match TRBD1. The CDR3 covers 14 residues. V shed 3 bases and J 5 bases; nucleotides not matched to a gene: 7. Per the germline V gene, CDR1 is MNHEY and CDR2 is SMNVEV (reference sequence). CDR3 region: CASSFGYQGDEQYF. The CDR3 region has the DNA TGTGCCAGCAGTTTTGGATACCAGGGGGACGAGCAGTACTTC.

This rearrangement joins TRBV27 to TRBJ2-6; 8 bases fit TRBD1. The CDR3 spans 16 residues. Per the germline V gene, CDR1 is MNHEY and CDR2 is SMNVEV (reference sequence). J was trimmed by 3 bases and V by 5 bases; bases with no gene match: 6. This CDR3 reads CASSTTGEYGANVLTF. The CDR3 coding sequence is TGTGCCAGCAGTACGACAGGGGAGTATGGGGCCAACGTCCTGACTTTC.

This clone has only a few counts. The chain employs TRBV19 and TRBJ1-1; no reliable D call. This CDR3 is built from 11 residues. Between the trimmed V and J ends, which lost 5 bases and 6 bases, there was a span of 7 bases. Germline values: CDR1 LNHDA, CDR2 SQIVND (reference sequence). The CDR3 sequence: CASSSLAEAFF. DNA for the CDR3: TGTGCCAGTAGTTCCCTAGCTGAAGCTTTCTTT.